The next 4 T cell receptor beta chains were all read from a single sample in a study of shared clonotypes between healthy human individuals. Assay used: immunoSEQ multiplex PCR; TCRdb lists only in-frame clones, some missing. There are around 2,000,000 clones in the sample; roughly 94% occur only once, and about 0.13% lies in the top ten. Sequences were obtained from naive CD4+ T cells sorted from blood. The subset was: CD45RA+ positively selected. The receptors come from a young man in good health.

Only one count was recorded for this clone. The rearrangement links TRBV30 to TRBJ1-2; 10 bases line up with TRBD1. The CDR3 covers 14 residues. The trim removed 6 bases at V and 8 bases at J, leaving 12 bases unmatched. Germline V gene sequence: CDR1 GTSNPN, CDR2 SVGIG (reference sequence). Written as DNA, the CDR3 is TGTGCCTGCCCCCACGGACAGGGGGTAAGAGGCTACACCTTC. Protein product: CACPHGQGVRGYTF.

This chain's CDR3 is CASSQGEFSTDTQYF. CDR3 nucleotides: TGCGCCAGCAGCCAAGGGGAATTCAGCACAGATACGCAGTATTTT. The chain carries TRBV4-1 and TRBJ2-3; D not certain. V gave up 1 base and J gave up 0 bases, with 8 bases separating them. CDR3 length equals 15 residues. Germline V CDR1 and CDR2: MGHRA, YSYEKL.

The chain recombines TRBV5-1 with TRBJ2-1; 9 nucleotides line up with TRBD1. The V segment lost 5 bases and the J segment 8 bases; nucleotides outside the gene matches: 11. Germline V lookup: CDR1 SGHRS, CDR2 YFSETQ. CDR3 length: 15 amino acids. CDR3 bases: TGCGCCAGCAGGCCCCCGGGACAGGGACTCTATGAGCAGTTCTTC. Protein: CASRPPGQGLYEQFF. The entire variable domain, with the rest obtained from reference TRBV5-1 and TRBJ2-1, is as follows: KAGVTQTPRYLIKTRGQQVTLSCSPISGHRSVSWYQQTPGQGLQFLFEYFSETQRNKGNFPGRFSGRQFSNSRSEMNVSTLELGDSALYLCASRPPGQGLYEQFFGPGTRLTVL.

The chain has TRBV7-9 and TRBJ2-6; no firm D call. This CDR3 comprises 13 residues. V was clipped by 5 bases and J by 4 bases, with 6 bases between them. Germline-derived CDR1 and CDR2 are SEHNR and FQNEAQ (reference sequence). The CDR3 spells CASSRTGANVLTF. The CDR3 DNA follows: TGTGCCAGCAGCAGGACGGGGGCCAACGTCCTGACTTTC.